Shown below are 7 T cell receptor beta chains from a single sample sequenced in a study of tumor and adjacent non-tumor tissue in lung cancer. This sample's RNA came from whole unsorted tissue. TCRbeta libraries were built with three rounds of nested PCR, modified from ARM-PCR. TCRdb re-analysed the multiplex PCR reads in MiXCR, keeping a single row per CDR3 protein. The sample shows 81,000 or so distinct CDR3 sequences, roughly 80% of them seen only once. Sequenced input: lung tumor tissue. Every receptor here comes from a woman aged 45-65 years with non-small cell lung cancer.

DNA of the CDR3: TGTGCCAGCAGCGCTAGCGTGACCCAGTGGGAGACCCAGTACTTC. Translation gives CASSASVTQWETQYF. The rearrangement joins TRBV9 to TRBJ2-5, with D perhaps matching TRBD2 (6 bases). Trimming cost V 3 bases and J 5 bases, with 17 bases left between them. Germline loops: CDR1 SGDLS, CDR2 YYNGEE. The CDR3 loop spans 15 amino acids.

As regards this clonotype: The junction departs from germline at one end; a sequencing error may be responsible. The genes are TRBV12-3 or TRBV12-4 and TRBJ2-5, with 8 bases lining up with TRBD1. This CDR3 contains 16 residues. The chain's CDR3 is CASSLMTGAAQETHYF. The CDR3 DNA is TGTGCCAGCAGTTTAATGACAGGGGCCGCGCAAGAGACCCATTACTTC.

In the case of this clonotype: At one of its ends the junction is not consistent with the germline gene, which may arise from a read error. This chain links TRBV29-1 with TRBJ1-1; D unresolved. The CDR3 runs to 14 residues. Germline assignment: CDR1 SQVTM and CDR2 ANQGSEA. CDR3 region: CSVDHGLMNTEPFF. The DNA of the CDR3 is TGCAGTGTAGATCACGGCCTTATGAACACTGAACCTTTCTTT.

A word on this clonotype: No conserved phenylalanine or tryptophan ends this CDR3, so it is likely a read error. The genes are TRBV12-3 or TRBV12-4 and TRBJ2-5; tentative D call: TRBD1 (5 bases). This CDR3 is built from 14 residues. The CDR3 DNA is TGTGCCAGCATTTTACCTGGGGCTTTCGAGACCCAGTACTAC. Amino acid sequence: CASILPGAFETQYY.

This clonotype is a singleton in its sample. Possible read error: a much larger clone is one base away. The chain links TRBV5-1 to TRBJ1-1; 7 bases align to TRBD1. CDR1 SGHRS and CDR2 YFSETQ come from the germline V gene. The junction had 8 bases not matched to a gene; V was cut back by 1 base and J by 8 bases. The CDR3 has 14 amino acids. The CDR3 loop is CASSLSEQGSEAFF. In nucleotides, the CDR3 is TGCGCCAGCAGCTTGTCGGAACAGGGGAGCGAAGCTTTCTTT.

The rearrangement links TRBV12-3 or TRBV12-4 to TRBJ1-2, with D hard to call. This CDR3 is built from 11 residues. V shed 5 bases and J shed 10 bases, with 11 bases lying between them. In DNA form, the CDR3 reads TGTGCCAGCAGTATAGGAGATGACTACACCTTC. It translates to CASSIGDDYTF.

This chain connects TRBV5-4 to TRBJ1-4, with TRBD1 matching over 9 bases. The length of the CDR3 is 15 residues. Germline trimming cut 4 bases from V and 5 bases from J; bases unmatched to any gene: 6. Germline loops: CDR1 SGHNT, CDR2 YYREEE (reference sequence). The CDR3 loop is CASSANRGLNEKLFF. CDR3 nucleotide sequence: TGTGCCAGCAGCGCGAACAGGGGGCTGAATGAAAAACTGTTTTTT. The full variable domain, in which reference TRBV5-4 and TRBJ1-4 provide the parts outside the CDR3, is ETGVTQSPTHLIKTRGQQVTLRCSSQSGHNTVSWYQQALGQGPQFIFQYYREEENGRGNFPPRFSGLQFPNYSSELNVNALELDDSALYLCASSANRGLNEKLFFGSGTQLSVL.